The 14 T cell receptor beta chains in this list originate from one sample, sequenced in a study of blood T cell repertoires in COVID-19. Generated by immunoSEQ multiplex PCR, the TCRdb table keeps only in-frame clones and is missing some. Altogether about 55,000 clones are present, about four fifths being singletons, with the ten largest covering approximately 6%. The source material was peripheral blood. Receptor source: a human donor in a cohort sampled during active or convalescent COVID-19.

This chain links TRBV11-2 with TRBJ2-2; weak D call: TRBD2 (6 bases). V lost 7 bases and J lost 3, with 12 bases in between. The CDR3 contains 14 residues. Germline assignment: CDR1 SGHAT and CDR2 FQNNGV. CDR3 nucleotide sequence: TGTGCCAGCATCCCTGGCGGGGACACCGGGGAGCTGTTTTTT. It encodes CASIPGGDTGELFF.

The chain is built from TRBV7-2 and TRBJ1-1; perhaps TRBD1 as D (6 bases). Germline lookup yields CDR1 SGHTA and CDR2 FQGNSA. The CDR3 runs 16 residues. Trimming left V 4 bases short and J 0 bases short, with 15 bases between. In DNA, the CDR3 is TGTGCCAGCAGCTCGTTTCCGGGACAACTGAACACTGAAGCTTTCTTT. Its translation is CASSSFPGQLNTEAFF.

This rearrangement joins TRBV11-3 to TRBJ2-3; 12 nucleotides align to TRBD2. V gave up 5 bases and J gave up 4 bases; unmatched junction bases: 1. Per the germline V gene, CDR1 is SGHNT and CDR2 is YENEEA. The CDR3 spans 14 residues. CDR3 coding DNA: TGTGCCAGCAGCCGACTAGCGGGGGCAGATACGCAGTATTTT. Its translation is CASSRLAGADTQYF.

This clone appeared a single time. The J gene is TRBJ2-7, the V gene TRBV9, with TRBD1 matching 10 bases. V trimming: 4 bases; J trimming: 5 bases; junction bases outside the gene matches: 6. This CDR3 region has 14 residues. Germline assignment: CDR1 SGDLS and CDR2 YYNGEE. CDR3 residues: CASSRGQGVDEQYF. The CDR3 DNA is TGTGCCAGCAGCCGAGGACAGGGGGTCGACGAGCAGTACTTC.

V usage is TRBV18 and J usage is TRBJ1-4, with D perhaps matching TRBD1 (5 bases). V was cut by 4 bases and J by 8 bases, with 11 bases left in between. Germline loops: CDR1 KGHSH, CDR2 LQKENI. The CDR3 is 13 amino acids. The CDR3 loop reads CASSRQGGEKLFF. The CDR3 DNA follows: TGTGCCAGCTCACGGCAGGGTGGGGAAAAACTGTTTTTT.

The chain couples TRBV12-3 or TRBV12-4 to TRBJ2-3; TRBD2 is a possible D gene (6 bases). V was shortened by 8 bases and J by 2 bases, with 11 bases between the two germline ends. The CDR3 sequence is 13 residues long. CDR3 in amino acids: CASWRGLTDTQYF. CDR3 nucleotide sequence: TGTGCCAGCTGGCGGGGACTCACAGATACGCAGTATTTT.

This clone was picked up one time. The chain couples TRBV12-3 or TRBV12-4 to TRBJ1-2; D is undetermined. The germline V and J ends were trimmed by 3 bases and 0 bases, with 5 bases remaining between them. The CDR3 runs to 13 residues. This CDR3 is CASSFPSNYGYTF. The CDR3 DNA is TGTGCCAGCAGTTTTCCCTCTAACTATGGCTACACCTTC.

This clone was detected only once. The chain employs TRBV6-2 or TRBV6-3 and TRBJ2-2; possibly TRBD1 for D (6 bases). There are 18 residues in the CDR3. The germline V gene has CDR1 MNHEY and CDR2 SVGEGT. Trimming pared 0 bases from V and 1 base from J, leaving 15 bases between. The CDR3 bases are TGTGCCAGCAGTTACTCCCGGGGAATCAGGGGGAACACCGGGGAGCTGTTTTTT. This sequence encodes CASSYSRGIRGNTGELFF.

This chain joins TRBV11-2 and TRBJ1-3; 9 bases match TRBD1. Germline CDR1 reads SGHAT; CDR2 reads FQNNGV. There are 19 residues in the CDR3. V lost 5 bases, J lost 1 base, and 15 bases stayed unmatched. The CDR3 region is CASSRTGTGPSGSGNTIYF. The CDR3 coding sequence is TGTGCCAGCAGCCGAACCGGGACAGGGCCCTCAGGTTCTGGAAACACCATATATTTT.

The gene calls are TRBV3-1 (or the pseudogene TRBV3-2) and TRBJ1-5; 8 bases are shared with TRBD1. Trimming at V came to 4 bases and at J to 1 base, leaving 0 bases not matched to a gene. The CDR3 runs 14 residues. Germline assignment: CDR1 LGHDT and CDR2 YNNKEL (reference sequence). CDR3 protein: CASSRQGSNQPQHF. CDR3 bases: TGTGCCAGCAGCCGACAGGGGAGCAATCAGCCCCAGCATTTT.

The chain combines TRBV24-1 with TRBJ2-1; 7 nucleotides align to TRBD1. Germline V gene lookup returns CDR1 KGHDR and CDR2 SFDVKD. The CDR3 covers 16 residues. The ends lost 4 bases at V and 1 base at J; junction bases unmatched: 6. CDR3 coding DNA: TGTGCCACCAGTGACCCCCAGGGGGATTCCTACAATGAGCAGTTCTTC. Encoded protein: CATSDPQGDSYNEQFF.

The gene calls are TRBV3-1 (or the pseudogene TRBV3-2) and TRBJ2-5; 10 nucleotides line up with TRBD2. This CDR3 contains 16 residues. CDR1 and CDR2 (germline): LGHDT, YNNKEL (reference sequence). The V gene end was trimmed by 3 bases and the J gene end by 1 base; junction bases not matched to a gene: 5. The CDR3 nucleotides read TGTGCCAGCAGCCATCGACTAGCGGGTACCCAAGAGACCCAGTACTTC. Its protein product is CASSHRLAGTQETQYF.

This chain joins TRBV6-5 and TRBJ2-7; a possible D gene is TRBD1 (6 bases). CDR1 and CDR2 (germline): MNHEY, SVGAGI. The CDR3 length is 12 residues. Trimming removed 6 bases from V and 4 bases from J, with 10 bases in between. The CDR3 region has the DNA TGTGCCAGCAGATTACAGGGTTACGAGCAGTACTTC. This gives the protein CASRLQGYEQYF.

CDR3 in DNA: TGCGCCAGCAGCCAAGCCCCAGGGAACTCTGGGGCCAACGTCCTGACTTTC. Translation gives CASSQAPGNSGANVLTF. This chain uses TRBV4-3 with TRBJ2-6, with a tentative D call TRBD1 (5 bases). Trimming left V 1 base short and J 0 bases short, with 10 bases between. This CDR3 contains 17 residues. In germline, CDR1 is LGHNA, CDR2 YSLEER.